This T cell receptor beta chain was observed in a study of T cell clonotyping in hematopoietic cell transplantation. Sequencing was performed with immunoSEQ multiplex PCR; in TCRdb, only in-frame clones are kept and a portion is missing. The sample has under 15,000 clones; around nine tenths are singletons. Study-wide points: Graft donor and pretransplant recipient Inverse Simpson Index values predicted broader posttransplant TCR diversity. After transplant, recipient diversity fell while pathologically expanded clonotypes grew through day 180. CD4 and CD8 repertoire contributions could not be separated without sorting. Few recipient clonotypes overlapped donors; over 97% were de novo at given depth.

With regard to this clone: Its antigen remains unidentified.

From germline, CDR1 is GTSNPN and CDR2 SVGIG (reference sequence). This CDR3 region has 11 residues. V was clipped by 7 bases and J by 8 bases, with 14 bases between them. This chain uses TRBV30 with TRBJ1-1; D is unclear. The source material was peripheral blood mononuclear cells. The clonotype originates from a man under 40 in good health. Some clones in this sample may be carry-over from other donors' samples. CDR3 in amino acids: CASGRRREAFF. The DNA of the CDR3 is TGTGCCTCCGGCCGGCGCAGGGAAGCTTTCTTT.